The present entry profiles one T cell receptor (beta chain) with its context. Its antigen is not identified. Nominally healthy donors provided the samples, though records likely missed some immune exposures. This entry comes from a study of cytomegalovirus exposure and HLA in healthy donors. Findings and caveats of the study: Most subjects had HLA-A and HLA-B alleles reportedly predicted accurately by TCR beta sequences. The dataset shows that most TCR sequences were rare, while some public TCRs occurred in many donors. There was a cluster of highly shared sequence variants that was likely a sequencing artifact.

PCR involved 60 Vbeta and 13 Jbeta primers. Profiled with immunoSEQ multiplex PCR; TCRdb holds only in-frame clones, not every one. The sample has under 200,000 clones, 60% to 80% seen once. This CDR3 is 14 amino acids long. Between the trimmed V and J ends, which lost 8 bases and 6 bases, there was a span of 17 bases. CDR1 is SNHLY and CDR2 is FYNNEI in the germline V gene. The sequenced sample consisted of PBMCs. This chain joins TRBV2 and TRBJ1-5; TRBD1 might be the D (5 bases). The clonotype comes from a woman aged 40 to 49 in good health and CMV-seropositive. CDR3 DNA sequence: TGTGCCAGCGATGAACGGGGGGGGGTTCAGCCCCAGCATTTT. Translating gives CASDERGGVQPQHF.